These 14 T cell receptor beta chains were all obtained from the same sample, sequenced in a study of T-cell reconstitution after alpha-beta-depleted transplantation in children. A library of TCRbeta sequences, prepared with unique molecular identifiers, was generated. MiXCR, run by TCRdb on the PCR reads, gives a single entry per CDR3 protein. Among 500,000 or so distinct CDR3 sequences listed, about 10% were seen once. The input for sequencing was PBMCs, mostly from graft donor cells, taken 180 days after TCRalphabeta/CD19-depleted stem cell transplant. The receptors derive from a female patient aged 2-15 years who had a stem cell transplant for aplastic anemia, so the T cells may come from the graft donor.

This clonotype was seen many times. This sequence joins TRBV29-1 and TRBJ2-1; TRBD2 might be the D (6 bases). Trimming cost V 4 bases and J 7 bases, with 11 bases left between them. The CDR3 is 12 amino acids. The V gene's germline CDR1 is SQVTM and CDR2 ANQGSEA. The CDR3 sequence: CSVGLVRNEQFF. CDR3 nucleotides: TGCAGCGTTGGACTAGTCCGAAATGAGCAGTTCTTC.

This clonotype was observed many times. The chain joins TRBV28 to TRBJ2-1; weak D call: TRBD1 (6 bases). V lost 6 bases and J lost 6, with 12 bases in between. Germline assignment: CDR1 MDHEN and CDR2 SYDVKM. This CDR3 is 13 amino acids long. CDR3 loop: CASRFGGVNEQFF. As DNA, the CDR3 is TGTGCCAGCAGATTTGGGGGCGTCAATGAGCAGTTCTTC.

The gene calls are TRBV25-1 and TRBJ1-2; D is uncertain. Germline CDR1 reads MGHDK; CDR2 reads SYGVNS. Trimming left V 3 bases short and J 6 bases short, with 14 bases between. The CDR3 runs 14 residues. CDR3 region: CASSDSMGSHGYTF. The DNA for the CDR3 is TGTGCCAGCAGTGACAGTATGGGATCGCATGGCTACACCTTC.

This chain uses TRBV29-1 with TRBJ2-1; D might be TRBD1 (6 bases). CDR3 length equals 14 residues. Germline CDR1 SQVTM, CDR2 ANQGSEA. Trimming pared 5 bases from V and 1 base from J, leaving 12 bases between. The CDR3 region has the DNA TGCAGCGTTCTGACGGACAGTTCCTACAATGAGCAGTTCTTC. Translated, it gives CSVLTDSSYNEQFF.

This clonotype was found a few times. This sequence joins TRBV12-3 or TRBV12-4 and TRBJ2-7; no firm D call. This CDR3 has 13 amino acids. The ends were cut back, 3 bases at V and 1 base at J, with 7 bases in the middle. The chain's CDR3 is CASSFQVSYEQYV. The CDR3 DNA reads TGTGCCAGCAGTTTTCAGGTATCCTACGAGCAGTACGTC.

This clonotype showed up just a few times. This chain connects TRBV14 to TRBJ2-2; D gene uncertain. V lost 1 base and J lost 6, with 12 bases in between. CDR3 size: 15 residues. The germline CDR1 and CDR2 sequences are SGHDN and FVKESK. The CDR3 is CASSQGSRMAGELFF. In nucleotides, the CDR3 is TGTGCCAGCAGCCAAGGATCTAGGATGGCCGGGGAGCTGTTTTTT.

The chain joins TRBV24-1 to TRBJ1-2; D unresolved. The CDR3 has 15 amino acids. V lost 0 bases, J lost 4 bases, and 11 bases lay in between. Germline V gene lookup returns CDR1 KGHDR and CDR2 SFDVKD. The CDR3, as DNA: TGTGCCACCAGTGATTTGTTGATCAGGCCCTATGGCTACACCTTC. Translation gives CATSDLLIRPYGYTF.

The chain has TRBV18 and TRBJ1-1; D is undetermined. CDR1 is KGHSH, CDR2 LQKENI, per germline. There are 17 residues in the CDR3. V lost 3 bases and J 0 bases, leaving 17 bases between the germline ends. CDR3 loop: CASSPLTTRALNTEAFF. The DNA for the CDR3 is TGTGCCAGCTCACCCCTAACTACTAGAGCCCTGAACACTGAAGCTTTCTTT.

This chain connects TRBV10-3 to TRBJ1-2, with 8 bases identical to TRBD1. The CDR3 is 10 residues long. CDR1 is ENHRY, CDR2 SYGVKD, per germline. Trimming took 8 bases from V and 7 from J; bases not matched to a gene: 0. The CDR3 here is CAIGQGGYTF. CDR3 nucleotides: TGTGCCATCGGACAGGGTGGCTACACCTTC.

The chain uses TRBV4-1 and TRBJ1-1; D ambiguous. The CDR3 contains 16 residues. V lost 0 bases, J lost 0 bases, and 11 bases lay in between. The germline V gene has CDR1 MGHRA and CDR2 YSYEKL. This chain's CDR3 is CASSQEGRVLNTEAFF. CDR3 DNA: TGCGCCAGCAGCCAAGAGGGGAGGGTTTTGAACACTGAAGCTTTCTTT.

The chain combines TRBV18 with TRBJ2-7, with a possible D match to TRBD1 (6 bases). Trimming took 4 bases from V and 1 from J, leaving 14 bases between them. The CDR3 contains 15 residues. Germline V CDR1 and CDR2: KGHSH, LQKENI. The CDR3 loop reads CASSRKGDKSYEQYF. Written as DNA, the CDR3 is TGTGCCAGCTCACGCAAGGGGGACAAATCCTACGAGCAGTACTTC.

The chain employs TRBV7-3 and TRBJ1-1; no clear D. The germline gives CDR1 SGHTA, CDR2 FQGTGA. Trimming pared 5 bases from V and 3 bases from J, leaving 16 bases between. This CDR3 contains 15 residues. The CDR3 coding sequence is TGTGCCAGCAGCGTTGGGTCCTACGGGTACACTGAAGCTTTCTTT. It specifies CASSVGSYGYTEAFF.

The table lists this clonotype with a few counts. This CDR3 is CASSLNRGSTDTQYF. Written as DNA, the CDR3 is TGTGCCAGCAGCTTAAACAGGGGAAGCACAGATACGCAGTATTTT. The chain is built from TRBV7-6 and TRBJ2-3; 7 bases align to TRBD1. Germline CDR1 and CDR2: SGHVS and FNYEAQ. Trimming took 2 bases from V and 0 from J; bases not matched to a gene: 2. The length of the CDR3 is 15 residues. Supplemented by reference TRBV7-6 and TRBJ2-3, the full variable domain reads GAGVSQSPRYKVTKRGQDVALRCDPISGHVSLYWYRQALGQGPEFLTYFNYEAQQDKSGLPNDRFSAERPEGSISTLTIQRTEQRDSAMYRCASSLNRGSTDTQYFGPGTRLTVL.

This clonotype turned up a few times. The genes are TRBV7-2 and TRBJ1-5; 7 positions match TRBD1. This CDR3 region has 15 residues. J lost 6 bases, V lost 3 bases, and 8 bases had no gene match. CDR1 SGHTA and CDR2 FQGNSA come from the germline V gene. The CDR3 here is CASSLRTGPGQPQHF. DNA of the CDR3: TGTGCCAGCAGCTTGCGGACAGGCCCCGGTCAGCCCCAGCATTTT.